The 24 T cell receptor beta chains listed next were all sequenced from one sample in a study of T cell repertoires in cytomegalovirus infection. A single record per CDR3 protein comes from TCRdb applying MiXCR to the reads. The repertoire includes just under 550,000 distinct CDR3 sequences, more than 20% of them detected once, and roughly an eighth sits in the top ten. Sequenced sample: PBMCs. The source of these receptors is a human donor in good health (CMV status not recorded). Some clones in this sample may be carry-over from other donors' samples.

The count of this clonotype is one. The chain recombines TRBV29-1 with TRBJ1-3, with D perhaps TRBD1 (6 bases). The CDR3 extends over 14 amino acids. Germline-derived CDR1 and CDR2 are SQVTM and ANQGSEA. V was pared by 6 bases and J by 0 bases, with 12 bases between. The CDR3 region has the DNA TGCAGCGTCTCAGGGGTGATCTCTGGAAACACCATATATTTT. Its translation is CSVSGVISGNTIYF.

This clonotype occurred a few times. J is TRBJ1-1 and V is TRBV27; 8 bases line up with TRBD1. CDR3 length equals 14 residues. With 6 bases clipped from V and 7 bases from J, the junction kept 10 bases outside the gene matches. Germline values: CDR1 MNHEY, CDR2 SMNVEV (reference sequence). In DNA, the CDR3 is TGTGCCAGCAGCCGCCCCTCCGGACAGGGTGAAGCTTTCTTT. It encodes CASSRPSGQGEAFF.

This clonotype was found many times. The chain uses TRBV20-1 and TRBJ2-7; 10 bases match TRBD1. Per germline, CDR1 DFQATT and CDR2 SNEGSKA (reference sequence). The trim removed 2 bases at V and 0 bases at J, leaving 7 bases unmatched. This CDR3 contains 16 residues. The CDR3 nucleotides read TGCAGTGCTAGAACGCGGGACAGGGGAAGCTCCTACGAGCAGTACTTC. It specifies CSARTRDRGSSYEQYF.

This clonotype was recorded at least ten times. Here the CDR3 DNA reads TGTGCCAGCAGCTTACCTAGCGGGAGCACAGATACGCAGTATTTT. This encodes CASSLPSGSTDTQYF. This chain uses TRBV7-2 with TRBJ2-3, with 8 bases that match TRBD2. CDR3 length: 15 amino acids. Looked up from germline, CDR1 is SGHTA and CDR2 is FQGNSA. The trim removed 2 bases at V and 0 bases at J, leaving 1 base unmatched.

This clonotype appeared a single time. The chain recombines TRBV11-2 with TRBJ1-2, with D unresolved. The CDR3 runs 15 residues. The V gene's germline CDR1 is SGHAT and CDR2 FQNNGV. V was trimmed by 2 bases and J by 0 bases, leaving 10 bases between them. CDR3 DNA sequence: TGTGCCAGCAGCTTAATGGGCGGACCTAACTATGGCTACACCTTC. Translated, it gives CASSLMGGPNYGYTF.

This clonotype came up many times. This chain uses TRBV7-2 with TRBJ2-5, with D possibly TRBD2 on 6 matching bases. CDR3 size: 14 residues. Germline CDR1 SGHTA, CDR2 FQGNSA. V was pared by 5 bases and J by 9 bases, with 19 bases between. The CDR3 spells CASSPGPGGAAQYF. The CDR3 region has the DNA TGTGCCAGCAGCCCGGGCCCAGGAGGGGCGGCCCAGTACTTC.

The chain recombines TRBV4-2 with TRBJ1-6; D remains ambiguous. The CDR3 contains 16 residues. The germline CDR1 and CDR2 sequences are LGHNA and YNFKEQ. V dropped 1 base and J dropped 9 bases, with 16 bases sitting between them. DNA of the CDR3: TGTGCCAGCAGCCAAGGTCTGGGGATAGTGGGTTCACCCCTCCACTTT. Translating gives CASSQGLGIVGSPLHF.

This clonotype was detected a few times. The gene calls are TRBV6-2 or TRBV6-3 and TRBJ2-5; TRBD2 agrees at 7 bases. V dropped 5 bases and J dropped 6; count of bases not matched to a gene: 6. This CDR3 is 13 amino acids long. Germline lookup yields CDR1 MNHEY and CDR2 SVGEGT. This chain's CDR3 is CASSPSGIKTQYF. CDR3 sequence (DNA): TGTGCCAGCAGTCCCAGCGGGATAAAGACCCAGTACTTC.

The chain joins TRBV5-6 to TRBJ1-1; D not certain. Between the trimmed V and J ends, which lost 4 bases and 0 bases, there was a span of 7 bases. CDR3 size: 13 residues. The germline V gene has CDR1 SGHDT and CDR2 YYEEEE. CDR3 DNA sequence: TGTGCCAGCAGCCACGACATGAACACTGAAGCTTTCTTT. Residues: CASSHDMNTEAFF. Full variable domain (missing parts from reference TRBV5-6 and TRBJ1-1): DAGVTQSPTHLIKTRGQQVTLRCSPKSGHDTVSWYQQALGQGPQFIFQYYEEEERQRGNFPDRFSGHQFPNYSSELNVNALLLGDSALYLCASSHDMNTEAFFGQGTRLTVV.

The DNA of the CDR3 is TGTGCCATCAGTTCACAGGGGGCGCATCAGCCCCAGCATTTT. It is translated as CAISSQGAHQPQHF. V usage is TRBV10-3 and J usage is TRBJ1-5; 9 bases are shared with TRBD1. This CDR3 is built from 14 residues. CDR1 is ENHRY, CDR2 SYGVKD, per germline. The ends lost 5 bases at V and 5 bases at J; junction bases unmatched: 4.

This clonotype was observed a few times. CDR3 in DNA: TGTGCCAGCAGAGGGACTAGTGAGGAGACCCAGTACTTC. Its translation: CASRGTSEETQYF. V and J are TRBV28 and TRBJ2-5; TRBD2 agrees at 8 bases. The length of the CDR3 is 13 residues. The germline V gene encodes CDR1 MDHEN and CDR2 SYDVKM. V dropped 6 bases and J dropped 5; count of bases not matched to a gene: 5.

Points on this clonotype: It may be a read error: a sequence one base away is much more abundant. V usage is TRBV19 and J usage is TRBJ1-1, with 8 nucleotides matching TRBD1. This CDR3 region has 16 residues. Germline V gives CDR1 LNHDA, CDR2 SQIVND (reference sequence). DNA for the CDR3: TGTGCCAGTAGTATTCGGACAGGGAGGTCGGACACTGGAGCTTTCTTT. This encodes CASSIRTGRSDTGAFF.

Points on this clonotype: The junction departs from the called germline gene at one end, perhaps through a read error. The rearrangement joins TRBV5-1 to TRBJ1-2; D ambiguous. The germline gives CDR1 SGHRS, CDR2 YFSETQ. The CDR3 covers 13 residues. The CDR3 reads CASSLDGLNGYTF. As DNA, the CDR3 is TGCGCCAGCAGTTTGGACGGACTAAATGGCTACACCTTC.

The chain links TRBV6-2 or TRBV6-3 to TRBJ2-7, with 12 bases fitting TRBD2. The germline V gene has CDR1 MNHEY and CDR2 SVGEGT. The CDR3 has 17 amino acids. Trimming at V came to 5 bases and at J to 5 bases, leaving 13 bases not matched to a gene. For the CDR3, the DNA is TGTGCCAGCAGTGACCCACTGACTAGCGGGAGTGAAAACGAGCAGTACGTC. Residues: CASSDPLTSGSENEQYV.

This clonotype was found many times. The V gene is TRBV7-8, the J gene TRBJ2-1; D could derive from TRBD1 or TRBD2 (5 bases each). The germline V gene has CDR1 SGHVS and CDR2 FQNEAQ. Trimming shortened V by 2 bases and J by 7 bases, and 18 bases separated the two germline ends. This CDR3 has 16 residues. The CDR3 here is CASSLHRDPTLNEQFF. As DNA, the CDR3 is TGTGCCAGCAGCTTACACCGGGACCCTACGTTGAATGAGCAGTTCTTC.

This chain connects TRBV29-1 to TRBJ1-1, with no clear D. Germline loops: CDR1 SQVTM, CDR2 ANQGSEA. With 7 bases removed from V and 5 bases from J, the gap between germline ends came to 14 bases. The CDR3 consists of 12 residues. The CDR3 protein is CSAGSGNTEAFF. The CDR3 DNA sequence: TGCAGCGCAGGATCGGGGAATACTGAAGCTTTCTTT.

This clonotype was recorded a few times. The chain uses TRBV20-1 and TRBJ2-4; no definite D call. V shed 6 bases and J shed 1 base, with 16 bases lying between them. Looked up from germline, CDR1 is DFQATT and CDR2 is SNEGSKA (reference sequence). The CDR3 loop spans 15 amino acids. The CDR3 is CSASPLVMAKNIQYF. CDR3 coding DNA: TGCAGTGCCTCCCCACTCGTTATGGCCAAAAACATTCAGTACTTC.

This clonotype was recorded at least ten times. J is TRBJ2-3 and V is TRBV7-2; TRBD2 matches 11 bases. V was pared by 7 bases and J by 7 bases, with 10 bases of the junction left unmatched. CDR1 is SGHTA, CDR2 FQGNSA, per germline. This CDR3 contains 15 residues. The CDR3 region has the DNA TGTGCCAGCAAAAAAGGTAGCGGGAGGGCCAATACGCAGTATTTT. This gives the protein CASKKGSGRANTQYF.

This clonotype was counted between two and nine times. CDR3 sequence reads: CASSQDPSGETVAEQFF. In nucleotides, the CDR3 is TGCGCCAGCAGCCAAGATCCCAGCGGGGAGACTGTCGCGGAGCAGTTCTTC. The chain carries TRBV4-3 and TRBJ2-1, with 7 nucleotides matching TRBD2. This CDR3 has 17 residues. Germline CDR1 reads LGHNA; CDR2 reads YSLEER. J was trimmed by 10 bases and V by 0 bases; bases with no gene match: 15.

This clonotype was seen more than once but under ten times. The rearrangement links TRBV7-6 to TRBJ1-1; D unresolved. V lost 1 base and J 1 base, leaving 13 bases between the germline ends. The CDR3 spans 16 residues. CDR1 and CDR2 (germline): SGHVS, FNYEAQ. CDR3 DNA sequence: TGTGCCAGCAGCTTAGACGCCTACGGGGAGAACACTGAAGCTTTCTTT. Translating it yields CASSLDAYGENTEAFF.

This clonotype was seen ten or more times. V gene TRBV27 combines with J gene TRBJ2-5, with D unresolved. CDR3 size: 14 residues. The germline gives CDR1 MNHEY, CDR2 SMNVEV (reference sequence). Trimming removed 5 bases from V and 5 bases from J, with 15 bases in between. This CDR3 is CASSRRWVGETQYF. The CDR3 DNA sequence: TGTGCCAGCAGTCGCAGATGGGTGGGTGAGACCCAGTACTTC.

This clonotype has only a few counts. V and J are TRBV7-2 and TRBJ2-3; TRBD2 agrees at 9 bases. Germline V lookup: CDR1 SGHTA, CDR2 FQGNSA. The CDR3 runs to 15 residues. The J segment lost 2 bases and the V segment lost 4 bases, leaving 4 bases of the junction unmatched. The CDR3 here is CASSSVAGATDTQYF. The CDR3 DNA reads TGTGCCAGCAGCTCAGTAGCGGGAGCCACAGATACGCAGTATTTT.

The V and J genes are TRBV5-6 and TRBJ1-2; D not certain. In germline, CDR1 is SGHDT, CDR2 YYEEEE. This CDR3 spans 15 amino acids. The ends were cut back, 3 bases at V and 0 bases at J, with 12 bases in the middle. CDR3 in DNA: TGTGCCAGCAGCTCCGGGGTCGGAGCTAACTATGGCTACACCTTC. Protein product: CASSSGVGANYGYTF.

With respect to this clonotype: A much larger clonotype is one base distant, so this may be a read error. The chain uses TRBV7-2 and TRBJ1-1; the match to TRBD1 covers 8 bases. Germline lookup yields CDR1 SGHTA and CDR2 FQGNSA. This CDR3 comprises 14 residues. CDR3 loop: CASSRTGLNTEALF. CDR3 coding DNA: TGTGCCAGCAGCCGGACAGGGCTGAACACTGAAGCTTTATTT.